The 12 T cell receptor beta chains below were found in one sample sequenced in a study of blood T cell repertoires in COVID-19. Libraries were prepared by immunoSEQ multiplex PCR; TCRdb keeps only in-frame clonotypes and omits some of them. The sample has approximately 190,000 clones; roughly four fifths are singletons. The material sequenced was peripheral blood. These TCRs come from a young man with active or convalescent COVID-19.

The V call is TRBV4-1, the J call TRBJ1-4; 8 bases agree with TRBD1. Looked up from germline, CDR1 is MGHRA and CDR2 is YSYEKL. The junction had 6 bases not matched to a gene; V was cut back by 3 bases and J by 3 bases. This CDR3 region has 16 residues. The CDR3 DNA sequence: TGCGCCAGCAGCCAGCAGACAGGGGACCCTAATGAAAAACTGTTTTTT. Its protein product is CASSQQTGDPNEKLFF.

The V call is TRBV10-3, the J call TRBJ1-1, with TRBD1 matching over 8 bases. With 6 bases clipped from V and 3 bases from J, the junction kept 12 bases outside the gene matches. The CDR3 has 16 residues. The germline CDR1 and CDR2 sequences are ENHRY and SYGVKD. CDR3 protein: CAISKTQQGDYTEAFF. As DNA, the CDR3 is TGTGCCATCAGCAAAACACAACAGGGGGACTACACTGAAGCTTTCTTT.

The chain links TRBV21-1 to TRBJ1-6; the DNA was not compared with TRBD1, the D call given in the table. TRBV21-1 is given as a pseudogene. This CDR3 comprises 18 residues. The DNA of the CDR3 is TGTGCCAGCAGCAAAGTTCAGGGGGCACGCTCCTATAATTCACCCCTCCACTTT. Translated: CASSKVQGARSYNSPLHF.

The chain employs TRBV28 and TRBJ2-3; 9 positions agree with TRBD1. Trimming at V came to 7 bases and at J to 4 bases, leaving 6 bases not matched to a gene. Germline values: CDR1 MDHEN, CDR2 SYDVKM. The CDR3 is 14 amino acids. The CDR3 region has the DNA TGTGCCAGCACCGACAGGGGGTTGGCAGATACGCAGTATTTT. Translated, it gives CASTDRGLADTQYF.

The CDR3 sequence is CASSEAESHEKLFF. In DNA form, the CDR3 reads TGCGCCAGCAGCGAGGCGGAGTCTCATGAAAAACTGTTTTTT. The chain employs TRBV4-1 and TRBJ1-4; no definite D call. The CDR3 spans 14 residues. Looked up from germline, CDR1 is MGHRA and CDR2 is YSYEKL. Trimming cost V 5 bases and J 6 bases, with 13 bases left between them.

J is TRBJ1-2 and V is TRBV27; D perhaps matches TRBD1 (6 bases). CDR1 and CDR2 (germline): MNHEY, SMNVEV (reference sequence). CDR3 size: 15 residues. The ends were cut back, 5 bases at V and 3 bases at J, with 16 bases in the middle. The CDR3 here is CASSPNAGAYYGYTF. The CDR3 region has the DNA TGTGCCAGCAGTCCAAACGCGGGGGCTTACTATGGCTACACCTTC.

V usage is TRBV5-1 and J usage is TRBJ2-5, with 9 bases fitting TRBD1. Germline-derived CDR1 and CDR2 are SGHRS and YFSETQ. The CDR3 covers 14 residues. Trimming cost V 0 bases and J 4 bases; bases outside gene matches: 1. CDR3 protein: CASSLGTGVETQYF. For the CDR3, the DNA is TGCGCCAGCAGCTTGGGGACAGGGGTAGAGACCCAGTACTTC. Supplemented by reference TRBV5-1 and TRBJ2-5, the full variable domain reads KAGVTQTPRYLIKTRGQQVTLSCSPISGHRSVSWYQQTPGQGLQFLFEYFSETQRNKGNFPGRFSGRQFSNSRSEMNVSTLELGDSALYLCASSLGTGVETQYFGPGTRLLVL.

This clone was counted once. The gene calls are TRBV3-1 (or the pseudogene TRBV3-2) and TRBJ1-5, with D uncertain. The CDR3 spans 15 residues. V was clipped by 3 bases and J by 1 base, with 10 bases between them. Germline V gene lookup returns CDR1 LGHDT and CDR2 YNNKEL (reference sequence). The CDR3 DNA reads as TGTGCCAGCAGCCACTCGGGAGGGAGCAATCAGCCCCAGCATTTT. This sequence encodes CASSHSGGSNQPQHF.

The chain carries TRBV5-4 and TRBJ1-1, with 11 bases that match TRBD1. The CDR3 contains 14 residues. V shed 4 bases, J shed 5 bases, and the junction held 4 bases outside the gene matches. Germline assignment: CDR1 SGHNT and CDR2 YYREEE (reference sequence). The CDR3 bases are TGTGCCAGCAGCCCCGGGACAGGGGGAACTGAAGCTTTCTTT. Translation: CASSPGTGGTEAFF.

The V and J genes are TRBV5-1 and TRBJ2-2; 12 positions agree with TRBD2. Trimming removed 1 base from V and 5 bases from J; junction bases left unmatched: 9. Germline loops: CDR1 SGHRS, CDR2 YFSETQ. The CDR3 has 18 amino acids. The DNA of the CDR3 is TGCGCCAGCAGCTTGAGCGGACTAGCGGGGAGGGGAACCGGGGAGCTGTTTTTT. The encoded protein is CASSLSGLAGRGTGELFF. Based on the CDR3 plus reference TRBV5-1 and TRBJ2-2, the full variable domain is KAGVTQTPRYLIKTRGQQVTLSCSPISGHRSVSWYQQTPGQGLQFLFEYFSETQRNKGNFPGRFSGRQFSNSRSEMNVSTLELGDSALYLCASSLSGLAGRGTGELFFGEGSRLTVL.

This clone was seen a single time. V usage is TRBV5-1 and J usage is TRBJ1-1; the D gene is possibly TRBD1 (5 bases). The CDR3 spans 15 residues. V lost 4 bases and J 6 bases, leaving 19 bases between the germline ends. The germline V gene encodes CDR1 SGHRS and CDR2 YFSETQ. CDR3 DNA sequence: TGCGCCAGCAGCCGGGAGGAGGGGATGTCGGCTGAAGCTTTCTTT. Its protein is CASSREEGMSAEAFF.

This chain uses TRBV30 with TRBJ2-3; possible D gene TRBD1, 5 bases. The germline V and J ends were trimmed by 2 bases and 4 bases, with 13 bases remaining between them. Germline CDR1 reads GTSNPN; CDR2 reads SVGIG (reference sequence). CDR3 length equals 14 residues. The CDR3 DNA is TGTGCCTGGAGTTTGAGCCTGGGGCCAGATACGCAGTATTTT. Translated, it gives CAWSLSLGPDTQYF.